This TCR beta chain was identified in a study of T cells after yellow fever vaccination. The CDR3 contains 16 residues. Germline V gene lookup returns CDR1 SGHTA and CDR2 FQGTGA. The ends lost 5 bases at V and 4 bases at J; junction bases unmatched: 11. Study-wide results and caveats: Post-booster repertoires contained most primary-vaccination clones again (roughly 95% CD4, 88% CD8). Within the sorted memory subsets, almost all vaccine-responding clonotypes could not be detected on day 0.

The authors made TCR cDNA by 5'RACE template switching, adding a universal primer site and UMIs. TCRdb reprocessed the 5' RACE reads with MiXCR, giving one entry per CDR3 protein. The sample yields over 45,000 distinct CDR3 sequences, approximately 5.5% seen once. The source is a man aged 18 to 29 who received the YFV17D yellow fever vaccine. The starting material was PBMCs, either bulk or a sorted T-cell subset (CD4+, CD8+, memory, or dextramer-sorted; not recorded which), obtained on the day of the yellow fever booster vaccination. The V and J genes are TRBV7-3 and TRBJ1-2; the match to TRBD1 covers 9 bases. This chain's CDR3 is CASSPYAGTGFYGYTF. The CDR3, as DNA: TGTGCCAGCAGCCCTTACGCTGGGACAGGGTTCTATGGCTACACCTTC. Full variable domain (missing parts from reference TRBV7-3 and TRBJ1-2): GAGVSQTPSNKVTEKGKYVELRCDPISGHTALYWYRQSLGQGPEFLIYFQGTGAADDSGLPNDRFFAVRPEGSVSTLKIQRTERGDSAVYLCASSPYAGTGFYGYTFGSGTRLTVV.